The present entry profiles one T cell receptor (beta chain) with its context. The target of this receptor is not known. It has no much larger one-base neighbor in the sample; base qualities were not kept. The data derive from a study of cytomegalovirus exposure and HLA in healthy donors (dated by TCRdb to 2017 to 2019). Background on the whole study: A later analysis indicated that the 120 validation repertoires were generated on the platform also employed for the roughly 720 repertoires of the first cohort. The study aimed to test whether signatures of past pathogen exposure could be identified by cataloging public T cell receptors. In addition to the first cohort of 650 to 750 subjects, a separate validation cohort of over 90 different subjects was used. To predict cytomegalovirus infection status, the study brought together high-throughput TCR immunosequencing, statistical association of individual TCRs with disease status, and machine learning. Results and caveats for the whole study, not just this receptor: In both the original and validation cohorts, the classifier was reported to diagnose cytomegalovirus status with high specificity and sensitivity. A later analysis lacked HLA typing for the validation cohort, so it scored co-occurrence in that cohort across all 110 or so repertoires. The authors suggested that the approach could potentially be extended to other disease states and immunological phenotypes. Three of the identified cytomegalovirus-associated TCR beta chains were confirmed in vitro to be specific for cytomegalovirus antigens. While some public TCRs were present in many individuals, most TCR sequences turned up only very rarely across donors. A total of roughly 160 TCR beta chains were listed by the study as associated with cytomegalovirus. Subsequent analysis determined that TCRs grouped into clusters in the first cohort also showed a tendency toward co-occurrence across the 90 to 150 validation repertoires, and approximately 94% of cluster scores exceeded 0.

Libraries were constructed by the immunoSEQ multiplex PCR assay. The original pipeline was this. A statistical classification framework was built for diagnosing cytomegalovirus status from the catalog of TCR beta chain sequences. TCRdb took this table from immuneACCESS and kept in-frame rearrangements with V and J called. Such tables lack part of the clones; where checked against another copy, unresolved V genes explain under half of the gap, and the rest is unexplained. V and J calls and clone size are copied from that table; D and trimming were computed from the DNA. In all, the sample holds around 80,000 clones, and 85% to 95% of those were seen once. The top ten clones comprise approximately 0.73% of the sample. From the germline V gene, CDR1 is MNHEY and CDR2 is SVGAGI. V is cut by 5 bases and J by 6 bases, and the space between the germline ends is 14 bases. The CDR3 runs 13 residues from the cysteine to the phenylalanine. Only CDR3 DNA is held: 39 bases, read in frame from base 1.

The donors were included in the validation cohort of approximately 130 subjects, a group kept apart from the roughly 730-subject first cohort. Sequences were obtained from PBMCs. The V gene is TRBV6-5 and the J gene is TRBJ2-7; matching of 6 bases hints at TRBD1 as the D gene. The receptor was isolated from a woman aged 18-35 years in good health and CMV-seronegative. DNA sequence: TGTGCCAGCAGTCCCCCGACAGGTCTCGAGCAGTACTTC. This encodes CASSPPTGLEQYF.